This T cell receptor beta chain derives from a study of spatial heterogeneity in lung cancer. TCRdb re-derived calls from the 5' RACE reads in MiXCR, one entry per CDR3 protein. Altogether approximately 56,000 distinct CDR3 sequences are present, around 7.7% being singletons, with the ten largest covering roughly 35%. Time point specified: blood at routine non-recurrence follow-up after resection. In each case, whole RNA from tumor, nontumor lung or frozen PBMC was sequenced unsorted. V lost 3 bases and J lost 5; bases outside the gene matches: 3. This CDR3 region has 16 residues. Germline loops: CDR1 MDHEN, CDR2 SYDVKM.

The sample in question was PBMCs, obtained at follow-up. This TCR was recovered from a female donor with early-stage non-small cell lung cancer. The chain combines TRBV28 with TRBJ2-2, with 13 bases that match TRBD2. The CDR3 DNA is TGTGCCAGCAGTTTGCGGACTAGCGGGGGAACCGGGGAGCTGTTTTTT. It codes for CASSLRTSGGTGELFF.